This is a list of T cell receptor beta chains from one sample in a study of vaccination and CD4 T cells after COVID-19. TCRdb reprocessed the PCR reads with MiXCR, giving one entry per CDR3 protein. This sample has almost 5,500 distinct CDR3 sequences, with 41% found just once. No antigen has been assigned to these receptors. Sequencing was performed on CD4+ T cells from blood, cultured in vitro. The receptor source for this set is a human donor in good health. Each CDR3 is given with its conserved first and last residue. D genes are given only for firm matches. Rows may omit the clone size; those that give it use once, few, many or a size class.

V	J	size	D	CDR3	DNA
TRBV6-1	TRBJ1-1	-	-	CASRAVSGAEAFF	TGTGCCAGCAGGGCCGTTTCGGGAGCTGAAGCTTTCTTT
TRBV12-3/TRBV12-4	TRBJ1-5	few	-	CASSLASGGNQPQHF	TGTGCCAGCAGTTTAGCCAGTGGAGGCAATCAGCCCCAGCATTTT
TRBV27	TRBJ2-1	few	-	CASSSRRSSYNEQFF	TGTGCCAGCAGTTCTCGACGGAGCTCCTACAATGAGCAGTTCTTC
TRBV20-1	TRBJ2-1	-	-	CSARGGSYNEQFF	TGCAGTGCGAGAGGGGGTTCCTACAATGAGCAGTTCTTC
TRBV7-9	TRBJ1-2	large	-	CASSSLGGRRDGYTF	TGTGCCAGCAGCTCCTTGGGGGGGCGCAGGGATGGCTACACCTTC
TRBV6-4	TRBJ1-5	-	-	CASSREEGGQPQHF	TGTGCCAGCAGCCGCGAGGAGGGAGGTCAGCCCCAGCATTTT
TRBV19	TRBJ1-2	-	-	CASSTLGLNYGYTF	TGTGCCAGTAGTACCCTGGGGCTAAACTATGGCTACACCTTC
TRBV18	TRBJ2-2	-	-	CASSPSGRVNTGELFF	TGTGCCAGCTCACCATCAGGGCGGGTGAACACCGGGGAGCTGTTTTTT
TRBV7-2	TRBJ2-3	-	TRBD1	CASSLGDRDTDTQYF	TGTGCCAGCAGCTTAGGGGACAGGGACACAGATACGCAGTATTTT
TRBV7-9	TRBJ1-1	-	-	CASSLLAGVGTHSGAFF	TGTGCCAGCAGCTTACTTGCAGGGGTCGGTACCCATTCGGGGGCTTTCTTT